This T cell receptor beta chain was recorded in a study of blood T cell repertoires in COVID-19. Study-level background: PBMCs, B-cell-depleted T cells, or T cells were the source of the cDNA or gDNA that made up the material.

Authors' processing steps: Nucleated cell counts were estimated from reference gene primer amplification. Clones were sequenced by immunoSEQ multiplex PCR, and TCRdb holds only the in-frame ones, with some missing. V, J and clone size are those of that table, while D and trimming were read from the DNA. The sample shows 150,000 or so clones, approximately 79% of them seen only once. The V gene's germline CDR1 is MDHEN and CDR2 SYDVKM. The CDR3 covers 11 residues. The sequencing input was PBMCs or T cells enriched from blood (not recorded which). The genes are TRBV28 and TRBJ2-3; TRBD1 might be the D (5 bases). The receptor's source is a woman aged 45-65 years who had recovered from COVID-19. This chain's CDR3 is CASARVNTQYF. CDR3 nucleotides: TGTGCTTCCGCCAGGGTTAATACGCAGTATTTT.